The 28 T cell receptor beta chains below come from one sample, sequenced in a study of T cells in Graves' hyperthyroidism and ophthalmopathy. TCR beta CDR3 regions were amplified from RNA transcripts. HTBI primers were employed in a first-round RT-PCR of the TCR CDR3. TCRdb re-called the multiplex PCR reads with MiXCR, one entry per CDR3 protein. The profile shows a few hundred thousand distinct CDR3 sequences, less than 20% of them singletons. Source material: blood. Every receptor here comes from a woman in her twenties or thirties with Graves' hyperthyroidism.

The sample holds many counts of this clonotype. CDR3 nucleotides: TGTGCCAGCTCACCAACCGGGCCGCAAGAGACCCAGTACTTC. Amino acid sequence: CASSPTGPQETQYF. V is TRBV18 and J is TRBJ2-5; D gene unclear. V was clipped by 2 bases and J by 2 bases, with 9 bases between them. There are 14 residues in the CDR3. Germline CDR1 KGHSH, CDR2 LQKENI.

This clonotype was detected ten times or more. The chain uses TRBV13 and TRBJ2-3; TRBD1 matches 7 bases. With 6 bases clipped from V and 2 bases from J, the junction kept 5 bases outside the gene matches. The CDR3 consists of 14 residues. CDR1 PRHDT and CDR2 FYEKMQ come from the germline V gene (reference sequence). CDR3 loop: CASRNDRATDTQYF. As DNA, the CDR3 is TGTGCCAGCAGAAACGACAGGGCCACAGATACGCAGTATTTT.

Many counts were recorded for this clonotype. V and J are TRBV30 and TRBJ1-1; D ambiguous. V was cut by 3 bases and J by 0 bases, with 8 bases left in between. The CDR3 sequence is 13 residues long. In germline, CDR1 is GTSNPN, CDR2 SVGIG (reference sequence). The CDR3 region is CAWRSGMNTEAFF. The CDR3 region has the DNA TGTGCCTGGAGGTCGGGGATGAACACTGAAGCTTTCTTT.

The chain joins TRBV19 to TRBJ1-2, with 8 bases that match TRBD1. In germline, CDR1 is LNHDA, CDR2 SQIVND (reference sequence). The CDR3 loop spans 14 amino acids. The V segment lost 6 bases and the J segment 2 bases; nucleotides outside the gene matches: 5. CDR3 in DNA: TGTGCCAGTAGAACGACAGGGGTCAACTATGGCTACACCTTC. Its translation: CASRTTGVNYGYTF.

This clonotype was recorded many times. The chain employs TRBV7-9 and TRBJ2-1; 9 bases agree with TRBD2. The J segment lost 6 bases and the V segment lost 3 bases, leaving 6 bases of the junction unmatched. Germline CDR1 is SEHNR and CDR2 is FQNEAQ (reference sequence). The CDR3 loop spans 15 amino acids. CDR3 nucleotides: TGTGCCAGCAGCTTTCCGGCTAGCGGGATCAATGAGCAGTTCTTC. It translates to CASSFPASGINEQFF.

This clonotype was seen at least ten times. J is TRBJ2-5 and V is TRBV29-1; D is perhaps TRBD2 (7 bases). The CDR3 sequence is 13 residues long. V lost 3 bases to trimming and J lost 4 bases, with 12 bases between them. In germline, CDR1 is SQVTM, CDR2 ANQGSEA. CDR3: CSVDGGGGETQYF. In DNA form, the CDR3 reads TGCAGCGTTGATGGGGGCGGGGGAGAGACCCAGTACTTC.

V and J are TRBV5-1 and TRBJ2-1; the D gene is possibly TRBD1 (5 bases). The V end was cut by 1 base, the J end by 4 bases, with 12 bases between. CDR1 is SGHRS, CDR2 YFSETQ, per germline. This CDR3 region has 15 residues. CDR3 coding DNA: TGCGCCAGCAGCTTGACAGGCGGTCAGTACAATGAGCAGTTCTTC. This codes for CASSLTGGQYNEQFF.

This chain connects TRBV7-9 to TRBJ1-6; unclear D gene. The CDR3 length is 16 residues. The ends were cut back, 2 bases at V and 7 bases at J, with 15 bases in the middle. Germline-derived CDR1 and CDR2 are SEHNR and FQNEAQ (reference sequence). This CDR3 is CASSLRGGGFNSPLHF. Written as DNA, the CDR3 is TGTGCCAGCAGCTTAAGAGGAGGTGGTTTCAATTCACCCCTCCACTTT.

This clonotype came up many times. DNA of the CDR3: TGTGCCAGCAGTTTCGGACGGAGGAACACTGAAGCTTTCTTT. Encoded protein: CASSFGRRNTEAFF. The chain links TRBV12-3 or TRBV12-4 to TRBJ1-1, with D unclear. Trimming took off 3 bases at V and 1 base at J, with 9 bases between the two ends. The CDR3 consists of 14 residues.

The sample holds many counts of this clonotype. CDR3 loop: CASRTGGLDTQYF. CDR3 sequence (DNA): TGTGCCTCAAGGACAGGGGGCTTGGATACGCAGTATTTT. The V call is TRBV10-3, the J call TRBJ2-3; TRBD1 matches at 11 bases. Germline V gene lookup returns CDR1 ENHRY and CDR2 SYGVKD. This CDR3 spans 13 amino acids. The ends lost 11 bases at V and 6 bases at J; junction bases unmatched: 7.

V and J are TRBV20-1 and TRBJ2-2, with TRBD1 matching 8 bases. From germline, CDR1 is DFQATT and CDR2 SNEGSKA (reference sequence). The CDR3 extends over 15 amino acids. Unmatched junction bases numbered 10, after V lost 5 bases and J lost 5 bases. CDR3 region: CSASRTGWQTGELFF. CDR3 coding DNA: TGCAGTGCTTCTCGGACAGGGTGGCAAACCGGGGAGCTGTTTTTT.

This clonotype appeared a single time. The V gene is TRBV12-5, the J gene TRBJ2-7; TRBD1 aligns across 10 bases. The CDR3 loop spans 16 amino acids. With V trimmed by 1 base and J by 3 bases, 6 bases remained unmatched. Germline assignment: CDR1 LGHNT and CDR2 FRNRAP. CDR3 amino acids: CASGLASGTGDYEQYF. CDR3 nucleotide sequence: TGTGCTAGTGGTTTGGCTTCCGGGACAGGGGACTACGAGCAGTACTTC.

This clonotype appeared many times. The genes are TRBV18 and TRBJ1-5; D not resolved. CDR3 size: 13 residues. Germline V gives CDR1 KGHSH, CDR2 LQKENI. The V gene lost 3 bases and the J gene lost 3 bases, with 6 bases spanning the gap. The CDR3 DNA sequence: TGTGCCAGCTCACCGGCCACCAATCAGCCCCAGCATTTT. It is translated as CASSPATNQPQHF. Together with reference TRBV18 and TRBJ1-5, the CDR3 gives the full variable domain: NAGVMQNPRHLVRRRGQEARLRCSPMKGHSHVYWYRQLPEEGLKFMVYLQKENIIDESGMPKERFSAEFPKEGPSILRIQQVVRGDSAAYFCASSPATNQPQHFGDGTRLSIL.

The chain combines TRBV16 with TRBJ1-6; 8 bases agree with TRBD1. The CDR3 extends over 16 amino acids. In germline, CDR1 is KGHSY, CDR2 FQNENV. V dropped 3 bases and J dropped 9; count of bases not matched to a gene: 10. The CDR3: CASSHGQGARGSPLHF. The CDR3 DNA follows: TGTGCCAGCAGCCATGGACAGGGTGCGAGAGGTTCACCCCTCCACTTT.

The V and J genes are TRBV20-1 and TRBJ2-3, with D perhaps TRBD2 (6 bases). V gave up 5 bases and J gave up 0 bases, with 15 bases separating them. Germline V gene lookup returns CDR1 DFQATT and CDR2 SNEGSKA (reference sequence). The CDR3 extends over 15 amino acids. CDR3 DNA sequence: TGCAGTGCTCCCCGTACCGGGACTAGCACAGATACGCAGTATTTT. Translation: CSAPRTGTSTDTQYF.

The chain recombines TRBV6-1 with TRBJ1-5, with TRBD1 as a possible D gene (6 bases). The CDR3 is made up of 16 amino acids. Deletions cut 5 bases from V and 6 bases from J, with 20 bases between. CDR1 and CDR2 (germline): MNHNS, SASEGT. CDR3 nucleotides: TGTGCCAGCAGTTCCTACGGGACACTCGGGGGTCAGCCCCAGCATTTT. It encodes CASSSYGTLGGQPQHF.

This clonotype was observed many times. V gene TRBV7-2 combines with J gene TRBJ1-1, with D perhaps TRBD1 (5 bases). CDR3 size: 13 residues. The V end was cut by 0 bases, the J end by 6 bases, with 8 bases between. CDR1 and CDR2 from the germline V gene are SGHTA and FQGNSA. CDR3 in amino acids: CASSLAGASEAFF. CDR3 sequence (DNA): TGTGCCAGCAGCTTAGCAGGGGCCTCTGAAGCTTTCTTT.

This clonotype was seen repeatedly, ten times or more. The rearrangement joins TRBV7-2 to TRBJ2-5, with D perhaps TRBD2 (6 bases). There are 16 residues in the CDR3. V lost 5 bases, J lost 4 bases, and 20 bases lay in between. CDR1 and CDR2 from the germline V gene are SGHTA and FQGNSA. CDR3 nucleotides: TGTGCCAGCAGCGCTCAAGTAGCGGCCTCCGGAGAGACCCAGTACTTC. Amino acids: CASSAQVAASGETQYF.

The chain uses TRBV7-2 and TRBJ2-7; 11 nucleotides line up with TRBD2. The J segment lost 6 bases and the V segment lost 6 bases, leaving 4 bases of the junction unmatched. Per the germline V gene, CDR1 is SGHTA and CDR2 is FQGNSA. The CDR3 extends over 13 amino acids. The chain's CDR3 is CASRLTSGSEQYF. The CDR3 region has the DNA TGTGCCAGCAGACTTACTAGCGGGAGCGAGCAGTACTTC.

This clonotype has just one count. An end of the junction does not agree with germline; a read error may underlie this. This chain connects TRBV4-2 to TRBJ2-3; 12 bases map to TRBD2. The germline CDR1 and CDR2 sequences are LGHNA and YNFKEQ. The length of the CDR3 is 15 residues. The CDR3 DNA reads TGTACCAGCAGCCCCGGACTAGCGGGAACTGATACGCAGTATTTT. Translation gives CTSSPGLAGTDTQYF.

The chain joins TRBV30 to TRBJ2-7; perhaps D is TRBD1 or TRBD2 (5 bases each). With 0 bases removed from V and 0 bases from J, the gap between germline ends came to 15 bases. Germline V gene lookup returns CDR1 GTSNPN and CDR2 SVGIG (reference sequence). The CDR3 is made up of 16 amino acids. The DNA of the CDR3 is TGTGCCTGGAGTGTCGGCGGGTGGGGGTACTCCTACGAGCAGTACTTC. It encodes CAWSVGGWGYSYEQYF.

The sample holds many counts of this clonotype. J is TRBJ2-1 and V is TRBV11-3; tentatively, D is TRBD2 (6 bases). The CDR3 is made up of 12 amino acids. V lost 1 base, J lost 9 bases, and 7 bases lay in between. From germline, CDR1 is SGHNT and CDR2 YENEEA. In DNA form, the CDR3 reads TGTGCCAGCAGCTTAGTGGGGGGTGAGCAGTTCTTC. It is translated as CASSLVGGEQFF. The full variable domain, rest sourced from reference TRBV11-3 and TRBJ2-1, is EAGVVQSPRYKIIEKKQPVAFWCNPISGHNTLYWYLQNLGQGPELLIRYENEEAVDDSQLPKDRFSAERLKGVDSTLKIQPAELGDSAVYLCASSLVGGEQFFGPGTRLTVL.

This clonotype was recorded a few times. The chain combines TRBV19 with TRBJ1-5; D uncertain. V lost 5 bases and J lost 3, with 5 bases in between. The germline V gene has CDR1 LNHDA and CDR2 SQIVND (reference sequence). The CDR3 has 12 residues. CDR3 amino acids: CASSYVNQPQHF. Here the CDR3 DNA reads TGTGCCAGTAGTTATGTCAATCAGCCCCAGCATTTT. The entire variable domain, with the rest obtained from reference TRBV19 and TRBJ1-5, is as follows: DGGITQSPKYLFRKEGQNVTLSCEQNLNHDAMYWYRQDPGQGLRLIYYSQIVNDFQKGDIAEGYSVSREKKESFPLTVTSAQKNPTAFYLCASSYVNQPQHFGDGTRLSIL.

The CDR3 reads CASSPESRSAMNTEAFF. In DNA form, the CDR3 reads TGTGCCAGTAGTCCCGAGTCACGATCGGCTATGAACACTGAAGCTTTCTTT. V is TRBV19 and J is TRBJ1-1; unclear D gene. The germline V and J ends were trimmed by 5 bases and 0 bases, with 19 bases remaining between them. The CDR3 is 17 amino acids. Per germline, CDR1 LNHDA and CDR2 SQIVND (reference sequence).

The CDR3 loop is CASSQVGLAGYEQFF. In nucleotides, the CDR3 is TGCGCCAGCAGCCAAGTCGGACTAGCTGGGTATGAGCAGTTCTTC. This chain uses TRBV4-1 with TRBJ2-1, with 8 positions matching TRBD2. The junction had 7 bases not matched to a gene; V was cut back by 1 base and J by 8 bases. The CDR3 covers 15 residues. Germline CDR1 and CDR2: MGHRA and YSYEKL.

This clonotype has a count of ten or more. The gene calls are TRBV30 and TRBJ2-7; the D is unclear. Germline values: CDR1 GTSNPN, CDR2 SVGIG (reference sequence). The CDR3 sequence is 13 residues long. V dropped 0 bases and J dropped 0 bases, with 6 bases sitting between them. The CDR3 region is CAWSVRNSYEQYF. CDR3 nucleotide sequence: TGTGCCTGGAGTGTAAGGAACTCCTACGAGCAGTACTTC.

The table lists this clonotype with many counts. This chain links TRBV10-3 with TRBJ1-1, with D tentatively TRBD1 (6 bases). The length of the CDR3 is 15 residues. Germline CDR1 ENHRY, CDR2 SYGVKD. V lost 0 bases, J lost 0 bases, and 8 bases lay in between. The CDR3 region is CAISESRGMNTEAFF. The CDR3 nucleotides are TGTGCCATCAGTGAGTCAAGGGGGATGAACACTGAAGCTTTCTTT.

On this clonotype: A much larger clone differs by one base, so this may be a read error. V usage is TRBV30 and J usage is TRBJ1-1, with D perhaps TRBD1 (6 bases). The V gene's germline CDR1 is GTSNPN and CDR2 SVGIG (reference sequence). The CDR3 sequence is 13 residues long. The V end lost 7 bases, the J end lost 0 bases, and 12 bases lay between the germline ends. The CDR3 region is CASRGEVNTEAFF. The CDR3 DNA reads TGTGCCTCCAGGGGTGAAGTGAACACTGAAGCTTTCTTT.